This T cell receptor beta chain was captured by sequencing in a study of T cell responses to AZD1222 COVID-19 vaccine. Across the whole study: Combined were second doses at about 4 or about 12 weeks.

In the case of this clone: The junction and the germline gene differ at one end; a read error may be behind it.

The CDR3 has 13 amino acids. Germline assignment: CDR1 SGHTA and CDR2 FQGNSA. Libraries were prepared by immunoSEQ multiplex PCR; TCRdb keeps only in-frame clonotypes and omits some of them. The profile shows 150,000 or so clones, 85% to 90% of them singletons. The receptor was derived from an adult in good health. The source was peripheral blood, collected on day 0 of AZD1222 vaccination. The chain combines TRBV7-2 with TRBJ2-7; D unresolved. The DNA for the CDR3 is TGTGCCAGCAGCCCACTGATCACGGGTACATGGAACTTC. Its protein is CASSPLITGTWNF.